The sequence of this TCR beta chain was determined in a study of cytomegalovirus exposure and HLA in healthy donors (TCRdb year 2017). Context from the whole study: An earlier analysis of about 530 of the donors reported about 280 Gb of sequence data and 95 million to 120 million unique TCR beta sequences obtained from about 179 million T cells. Rather than using new phenotypic data, the later analysis identified candidate immune exposures from TCR beta sequences and from how often those sequences occurred across donors. A later genetic analysis took genome-wide SNP genotypes for about three fifths of the roughly 700 donors and used that subset as a discovery cohort. To predict cytomegalovirus infection status, the study combined high-throughput TCR immunosequencing, statistical association of individual TCRs with disease status, and machine learning. In an earlier analysis of 550 to 700 of the donors, high-throughput TCR beta sequencing was used to judge whether each TCR beta V gene segment behaved as functional or pseudogenic. Among 398 genotyped donors of the cohort, an average of around 240,000 unique TCR beta nucleotide sequences were sequenced per donor, around 18% of them non-productive. Five DR-DQ haplotypes were handled as single units for association and clustering, since linkage in the cohort was strong. The study aimed to test whether signatures of past pathogen exposure could be identified by cataloging public T cell receptors. Using immunosequencing, the study profiled T cell repertoires from 550 to 750 subjects and related those repertoires to cytomegalovirus serostatus. A later analysis re-examined previously published TCR beta repertoires from more than 550 donors and added high-resolution HLA genotyping to investigate patterns of TCR occurrence. Donor age, sex, ethnicity and CMV serostatus were compiled alongside the repertoire data. HLA typing included class I and class II loci at four-digit resolution. The number of donors typed differed by locus, with roughly 620-630 for A, B, C, DRB1 and DQB1, over 500 for DQA1, 600 to 610 for DPA1, and around 430 for DPB1. Besides the first cohort of some 670 subjects, a separate validation cohort made up of over a hundred different subjects was used. An early release that covered some 640 HLA-typed donors contained 300 to 350 gigabases of sequencing data and about 93 million unique TCR sequences. All discovery cohort repertoires had been generated on a single sequencing platform. The genetic ancestry cluster associated with self-reported Caucasian donors included roughly 84% of the approximately 410 genotyped donors. Beyond this particular receptor, the publication reports: A cluster of highly shared sequence variants was judged likely to be a technical artifact of the sequencing pipeline. The study gave a list of about 170 TCR beta chains associated with cytomegalovirus. V-gene and J-gene trimming of TCR beta chains was associated with a missense DCLRE1C variant in a later genetic analysis, and the association was replicated in an independent cohort. This cohort had only TCR beta chains sequenced, and the lack of alpha or paired-chain data limited which features could be detected. Immune exposure information for the cohort was limited to CMV serostatus. A later analysis found that TCR association rates varied across HLA loci, with DRB1 alleles showing the most associated TCRs and HLA-C alleles the fewest. Three of the identified cytomegalovirus-associated TCR beta chains were confirmed in vitro to be specific for cytomegalovirus antigens. Broadly in line with IMGT annotations, most TCR beta V segments showed up in productive rearrangements about 87% or about 30% of the time in an earlier analysis of around 550 of the donors. Compared with equally common non-associated chains, HLA-associated TCR beta chains in a later analysis were more clonally expanded and had lower generation probabilities. In a later analysis, 15,000 to 20,000 TCR beta sequences were associated with specific HLA alleles at a false discovery rate of 0.05. The earlier analysis of approximately 540 of the donors excluded some 16 rarely observed V segments, including chromosome 9 orphons, because counts were too low. Strong co-occurrence of HLA alleles, especially DR and DQ, made assigning TCR associations to individual alleles difficult. HLA typing was unavailable for some donors at each locus, so association tests used only the typed subset. A later genetic analysis reported fewer N-insertions in productive TCRs among donors in an Asian-associated ancestry cluster than the roughly 700-donor mean. According to a later analysis, most CMV-associated TCR beta chains appeared to be HLA-restricted, and the HLA associations seemed to be driven largely by CMV exposure. A later analysis reported that several top co-occurrence clusters appeared linked to parvovirus B19, influenza, CMV and Epstein-Barr virus. The classifier was reported to diagnose cytomegalovirus status with high specificity and sensitivity in both the original and validation cohorts. The authors suggested that the approach could potentially be extended to other disease states and immunological phenotypes. Across donors, most TCR sequences were observed very rarely, whereas some public TCRs were present in many individuals. Roughly uniform sequencing depth across donors was assumed in presence/absence analyses, although this assumption may not hold. Linkage disequilibrium might explain the correlated functional status among segregating V segments, but an unknown experimental factor could not be ruled out. A further reported finding was that TCR beta sequences accurately predicted the HLA-A and HLA-B alleles for most subjects in the first cohort.

On this clone: It has no known antigen specificity. Base quality data are lacking; no much larger clone is found one base away.

Libraries were prepared through the immunoSEQ multiplex PCR assay. A mixture of 60 forward primers for TCR Vbeta segments and 13 reverse primers for TCR Jbeta segments was used in the multiplex PCR. A multiplex PCR assay on genomic DNA amplified the CDR3 region of rearranged TCR beta genes. The amplified TCR beta libraries were sequenced on the Illumina HiSeq System as 87-base-pair reads. For the original study's pipeline: A later analysis tallied some 79 million unique TCR beta chains across the 600 to 700 repertoires, and some 10 million of those chains were shared by two or more donors. To remove PCR and sequencing errors, raw reads were error-corrected and collapsed into unique sequences using a nearest-neighbor algorithm that merged closely related sequences. Alignment of CDR3 sequences to IMGT reference sequences was used to assign V, D and J gene segments. For a sequence to be retained, a match of at least six nucleotides was required to both a V gene segment and a J gene segment. Rearrangements were called productive when the CDR3 lacked stop codons and stayed in frame with V and J; all others were non-productive. CDR3 was defined by IMGT convention, running from the second conserved V-encoded cysteine to the conserved J-encoded phenylalanine. Sequences without an unambiguous match to a single V gene segment were excluded from the earlier analysis of 587 of the donors. An earlier analysis of under 750 of the donors called V segments functional above 56.7% productive rearrangements and segregating when the between-donor standard deviation exceeded 5%. A statistical classification framework was built to diagnose cytomegalovirus status from the catalog of TCR beta chain sequences. In a later analysis, TCR nucleotide sequences were compared against IMGT/GENE-DB human TR gene sequences so that V and J genes could be assigned. Using the TCRdist pipeline, a later analysis assigned CDR3 sequences along with most-parsimonious VDJ recombination scenarios. A later analysis defined each TCR beta chain by its CDR3 amino acid sequence plus V-gene family, and excluded reads lacking a unique V-gene family. A later analysis removed 592 highly shared, low-generation-probability nucleotide sequences to deal with suspected cross-contamination and a sequencing artifact. In a later analysis, a clonal expansion index was calculated for each public chain from normalized within-repertoire ranks of inferred template counts. In a later analysis, generation probabilities were computed with a VDJ recombination model fitted to out-of-frame rearrangements, and the resulting probabilities were checked against IGoR. In a later analysis, TCR-TCR, TCR-HLA and TCR-CMV co-occurrence was scored with hypergeometric tests, and a repertoire-size bias correction was applied to TCR pairs. False discovery rates were estimated in a later analysis by permuting HLA or CMV assignments 20 times. In a later analysis, co-occurring TCRs were grouped using DBSCAN, and TCRdist sequence similarity was added for clustering within HLA-allele-positive subsets. Repertoires with fewer than 30,000 or more than 120,000 public chains were left out of co-occurrence clustering, as were roughly five repertoires with anomalous nucleotide sharing. This is the immuneACCESS table as TCRdb keeps it, with only in-frame sequences that have V and J called. A part of the clones is gone; compared with another copy, unresolved V genes explain less than half, and the rest is unexplained. That table supplies the V and J calls and clone size; D and trimming were determined from the DNA. This sample lists 150,000 to 200,000 clones; over 70% were detected once. Roughly 3% of the sample goes to the ten largest clones.

The cohort consisted of 600 to 700 healthy bone marrow donors. At the time of sampling, all cohort members were nominally healthy, though unrecorded immune exposures were likely present. The donor tested CMV seronegative, placing the donor among the roughly 400 seronegative members of the cohort. A peripheral blood sample was provided by each donor, and peripheral blood mononuclear cells were used for TCR beta sequencing. The Qiagen DNeasy Blood Extraction Kit was used to extract genomic DNA from the blood cell samples. Sequenced: PBMCs. The TCR comes from a female donor in good health and CMV-seronegative.

The encoded CDR3 is CASSPSPWSATLPEQYF. In nucleotide form, the sequence is TGTGCCAGCTCACCATCTCCGTGGAGCGCGACCCTCCCCGAGCAGTACTTC. The sequence links TRBV18 to TRBJ2-7; no D gene call is confident. The V end loses 2 bases and the J end loses 6 bases, and a stretch of 23 bases separates them. The CDR3 numbers 17 residues from cysteine through phenylalanine. Kept here is only the CDR3 DNA, which spans 51 bases and is read in frame from base 1. Reading the germline V gene gives CDR1 KGHSH and CDR2 LQKENI.